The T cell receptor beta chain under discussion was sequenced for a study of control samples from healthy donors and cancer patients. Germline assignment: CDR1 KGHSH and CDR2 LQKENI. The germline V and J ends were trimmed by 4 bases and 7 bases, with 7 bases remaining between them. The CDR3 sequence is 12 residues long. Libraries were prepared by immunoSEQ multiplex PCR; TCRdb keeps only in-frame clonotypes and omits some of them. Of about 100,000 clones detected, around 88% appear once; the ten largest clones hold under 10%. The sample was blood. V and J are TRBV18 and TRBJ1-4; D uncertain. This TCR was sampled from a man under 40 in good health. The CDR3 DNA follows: TGTGCCAGCTCACAAAAGGGTGAAAAACTGTTTTTT. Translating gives CASSQKGEKLFF.